This T cell receptor beta chain was captured by sequencing in a study of Ad26.COV2.S vaccination and SARS-CoV-2 variants (dated by TCRdb to the early 2020s). About the investigation overall: Vaccine-arm donors were drawn from COV1001, a multicentre, randomized, double-blind, placebo-controlled phase I-IIa trial of Ad26.COV2.S in healthy adults. A total of 32 samples were included in the TCR-sequenced set, comprising 19 Ad26.COV2.S vaccine recipients, 5 placebo recipients and 8 SARS-CoV-2 convalescent individuals. Trial participants were randomized into five groups of five, in which low-dose or high-dose Ad26.COV2.S was given once or twice, or placebo was given on both occasions. Throughout the experiments and outcome assessment, investigators stayed blinded to trial group allocation. TCRbeta repertoire sequencing served as the tool for gauging how specific and how broad the SARS-CoV-2-reactive T cell receptors were following Ad26.COV2.S vaccination. Dosing of Ad26.COV2.S was intramuscular, at either 5x10^10 or 1x10^11 viral particles, delivered as one shot or as two shots spaced 56 days apart.

The study at large found these results: After vaccination, substantial breadth of spike-specific CD8+ and CD4+ T cell responses was reported. Spike-specific TCR breadth was higher in Ad26.COV2.S recipients than in placebo recipients (P = 0.0014). The authors noted that total T cell responses may have been underestimated by the TCR breadth and depth analyses. Vaccine and placebo recipients had comparable non-spike TCR breadth, which fits with the vaccine containing only spike. The study was not powered to compare responses between vaccine doses or regimens.

About this clone itself: Which antigen it targets is not known. No much larger clonotype is one base removed from it; base qualities were not supplied.

This sample's treatment or condition label indicates: around 19 received Ad26.COV2.S at low or high dose, single or two shots; five or six received placebo; per-sample allocation not given. Repertoires of vaccine and placebo recipients were sequenced from samples collected on day 63 after the first injection. Cohort 1b enrolled about two dozen adults aged 18-55 years at a single site in Boston, USA, between 29 July and 7 August 2020. Ad26.COV2.S was a replication-incompetent adenovirus type 26 vector that expressed a prefusion-stabilized SARS-CoV-2 spike protein derived from the original Wuhan strain. TCRbeta CDR3 regions were sequenced with the immunoSEQ Assay. After extraction, genomic DNA underwent amplification by bias-controlled multiplex PCR, followed by high-throughput sequencing. Per the source publication's procedure: To quantify the absolute abundance of every unique TCRbeta CDR3 region, sequences were collapsed and filtered. T cell fraction was estimated by normalization of TCRbeta template counts to usable DNA, with usable DNA being measured through amplification of reference genes present in all nucleated cells. Repertoire TCRs were annotated as SARS-CoV-2-specific when V gene, CDR3 amino acid sequence and J gene were exactly matched to a known reactive TCR set. The reference SARS-CoV-2 TCR set came from MIRA and was filtered for enrichment in COVID-19-positive ImmuneCODE repertoires, removing public or cross-reactive TCRs. Using the MIRA antigens, annotated TCRs were further analysed by specific ORF or by position within an ORF. Breadth was defined as annotated unique rearrangements over total unique productive rearrangements; depth was the summed frequency of those rearrangements. TCR breadth was compared between groups using two-sided Wilcoxon rank-sum tests. TCRdb re-hosts the immuneACCESS table, in-frame sequences only. Its copies lack some clones; in the studies checked, an unresolved V gene accounts for under half of them, and the cause for the rest is not known. For V, J and clone size, that table is used; D and trimming come from the DNA. This sample comprises around 400,000 clones, roughly 85% of them detected only once. The ten largest account for about 7.4% of the sample.

The germline V gene gives CDR1 as KGHSH and CDR2 as LQKENI. There are 17 amino acids in the CDR3, from cysteine to phenylalanine inclusive. This entry keeps only the CDR3 DNA: 51 bases, framed from base 1. V sheds 5 bases and J sheds 0 bases, leaving 17 bases between their ends. The chain joins TRBV18 to TRBJ2-1, and the D gene may be TRBD2, 6 bases matching. This receptor was identified in a person aged 18-60 years who received the Ad26.COV2.S COVID-19 vaccine or a placebo. The source was peripheral blood, collected in a trial of Ad26.COV2.S vaccine versus placebo. The CDR3 protein is CASSVYDGGSSYNEQFF. The DNA sequence reads TGTGCCAGCTCAGTATACGACGGGGGTTCCTCCTACAATGAGCAGTTCTTC. With all but the CDR3 taken from the reference TRBV18 and TRBJ2-1 genes, the full variable domain is: NAGVMQNPRHLVRRRGQEARLRCSPMKGHSHVYWYRQLPEEGLKFMVYLQKENIIDESGMPKERFSAEFPKEGPSILRIQQVVRGDSAAYFCASSVYDGGSSYNEQFFGPGTRLTVL.